This TCR beta chain was captured in a study of blood T cell repertoires in COVID-19. V shed 1 base and J shed 2 bases, with 5 bases lying between them. Germline V lookup: CDR1 SGHAT, CDR2 FQNNGV. This CDR3 has 13 amino acids. TCRdb keeps only in-frame clones here, not all; method: immunoSEQ multiplex PCR. The table includes 150,000 to 180,000 clones, around 87% detected once. The sequence came from a middle-aged woman with acute or convalescent COVID-19. The chain combines TRBV11-2 with TRBJ1-1, with D uncertain. Input material: peripheral blood. This chain's CDR3 is CASSLGPNTEAFF. The CDR3, as DNA: TGTGCCAGCAGCTTAGGTCCAAACACTGAAGCTTTCTTT.